Below, 16 T cell receptor beta chains from the same sample are listed, as sequenced in a study of OX40 agonist ivuxolimab in advanced cancers. Produced via immunoSEQ multiplex PCR; TCRdb's table is partial and in-frame only. The sample consists of tens of thousands of clones, around 86% of them appearing once. This specimen consisted of CD4+ or CD8+ T cells sorted from blood, obtained in a trial of the OX40 agonist ivuxolimab. These receptors all stem from an adult with an advanced solid tumor such as melanoma, head and neck, liver or kidney cancer.

The rearrangement uses TRBV27 and TRBJ2-1; D is possibly TRBD2 (6 bases). CDR3 length: 14 residues. Germline V gene sequence: CDR1 MNHEY, CDR2 SMNVEV (reference sequence). V was clipped by 3 bases and J by 8 bases, with 14 bases between them. CDR3 in DNA: TGTGCCAGCAGTTTTATGGAGGGCATGCATGAGCAGTTCTTC. This gives the protein CASSFMEGMHEQFF.

The rearrangement joins TRBV28 to TRBJ1-1; D remains ambiguous. This CDR3 has 16 residues. The germline V and J ends were trimmed by 2 bases and 1 base, with 14 bases remaining between them. Looked up from germline, CDR1 is MDHEN and CDR2 is SYDVKM. This CDR3 is CASSLNPRKPNTEAFF. The CDR3 DNA is TGTGCCAGCAGTTTAAACCCCAGGAAACCGAACACTGAAGCTTTCTTT.

The chain carries TRBV9 and TRBJ2-5; 9 nucleotides align to TRBD2. CDR1 is SGDLS, CDR2 YYNGEE, per germline. V lost 0 bases and J lost 5; bases outside the gene matches: 11. The CDR3 is 17 amino acids. The chain's CDR3 is CASSVVGLAGVGETQYF. The CDR3 DNA reads TGTGCCAGCAGCGTAGTCGGTTTAGCGGGAGTGGGCGAGACCCAGTACTTC.

This chain connects TRBV2 to TRBJ2-7; 8 bases align to TRBD1. After removal of 8 bases from V and 3 bases from J, the junction contained 3 bases not matched to a gene. CDR3 length: 12 amino acids. The germline V gene has CDR1 SNHLY and CDR2 FYNNEI. CDR3: CASETGDYEQYF. CDR3 bases: TGTGCCAGCGAGACAGGGGACTACGAGCAGTACTTC. Using reference TRBV2 and TRBJ2-7 for the parts outside the CDR3, the full variable domain is EPEVTQTPSHQVTQMGQEVILRCVPISNHLYFYWYRQILGQKVEFLVSFYNNEISEKSEIFDDQFSVERPDGSNFTLKIRSTKLEDSAMYFCASETGDYEQYFGPGTRLTVT.

This clone was counted only a few times. The CDR3 loop is CASSSSMGGEAFF. The CDR3 DNA reads TGTGCCAGCAGCTCCTCGATGGGAGGAGAAGCTTTCTTT. The chain joins TRBV7-7 to TRBJ1-1; the D is unclear. V was clipped by 4 bases and J by 8 bases, with 14 bases between them. Germline CDR1 reads SSHAT; CDR2 reads FNYEAQ (reference sequence). The length of the CDR3 is 13 residues.

This clone has only a few counts. The chain carries TRBV7-2 and TRBJ2-2, with TRBD2 matching 10 bases. Germline-derived CDR1 and CDR2 are SGHTA and FQGNSA. The trim removed 3 bases at V and 6 bases at J, leaving 4 bases unmatched. CDR3 length: 15 amino acids. This CDR3 reads CASSFLAGEAGELFF. Written as DNA, the CDR3 is TGTGCCAGCAGCTTCCTAGCGGGAGAGGCCGGGGAGCTGTTTTTT.

This sequence joins TRBV6-5 and TRBJ2-7; D could derive from TRBD1 or TRBD2 (5 bases each). V was trimmed by 0 bases and J by 3 bases, leaving 9 bases between them. Germline lookup yields CDR1 MNHEY and CDR2 SVGAGI. The CDR3 extends over 14 amino acids. The CDR3 is CASSYSGEFYEQYF. CDR3 DNA: TGTGCCAGCAGTTACTCGGGGGAGTTCTACGAGCAGTACTTC.

The gene calls are TRBV29-1 and TRBJ2-5; TRBD1 matches 7 bases. The CDR3 extends over 15 amino acids. CDR1 and CDR2 (germline): SQVTM, ANQGSEA. Trimming removed 4 bases from V and 0 bases from J; junction bases left unmatched: 8. CDR3 residues: CSVVGGRPYQETQYF. The CDR3 region has the DNA TGCAGCGTTGTAGGGGGCAGACCATACCAAGAGACCCAGTACTTC. The variable domain in full, with the rest retrieved from reference TRBV29-1 and TRBJ2-5, is SAVISQKPSRDICQRGTSLTIQCQVDSQVTMMFWYRQQPGQSLTLIATANQGSEATYESGFVIDKFPISRPNLTFSTLTVSNMSPEDSSIYLCSVVGGRPYQETQYFGPGTRLLVL.

CDR3 bases: TGTGCCTGGAGTGTACTAGAGTATACTGAGCAGTTCTTC. As protein: CAWSVLEYTEQFF. The chain recombines TRBV30 with TRBJ2-1; D perhaps matches TRBD2 (5 bases). The length of the CDR3 is 13 residues. The germline CDR1 and CDR2 sequences are GTSNPN and SVGIG (reference sequence). The V and J ends lost 0 bases and 9 bases respectively, with 12 bases between them.

The genes are TRBV7-6 and TRBJ2-2; D is unresolved. The CDR3 covers 16 residues. Trimming took 1 base from V and 0 from J, leaving 9 bases between them. Germline CDR1 and CDR2: SGHVS and FNYEAQ. This chain's CDR3 is CASSLGQPPNTGELFF. In DNA form, the CDR3 reads TGTGCCAGCAGCTTAGGCCAGCCCCCGAACACCGGGGAGCTGTTTTTT.

This CDR3 is CASSRGQGDEQFF. CDR3 in DNA: TGTGCCAGCAGCCGGGGACAGGGAGATGAGCAGTTCTTC. The J gene is TRBJ2-1, the V gene TRBV7-9, with TRBD1 identical over 9 bases. Losses at the gene ends were 5 bases for V and 8 bases for J; bases not matched to a gene: 4. The CDR3 is 13 residues long. CDR1 and CDR2 from the germline V gene are SEHNR and FQNEAQ (reference sequence).

This clone was found once. CDR3: CASQDSIWTEAFF. Here the CDR3 DNA reads TGTGCCAGCCAGGACTCCATATGGACTGAAGCTTTCTTT. This chain links TRBV6-5 with TRBJ1-1, with unresolved D. Germline V gene data show CDR1 as MNHEY and CDR2 as SVGAGI. Trimming shortened V by 8 bases and J by 5 bases, and 15 bases separated the two germline ends. The CDR3 is made up of 13 amino acids.

The chain carries TRBV2 and TRBJ2-7; no firm D call. V dropped 4 bases and J dropped 5 bases, with 12 bases sitting between them. Looked up from germline, CDR1 is SNHLY and CDR2 is FYNNEI. The CDR3 contains 13 residues. As DNA, the CDR3 is TGTGCCAGCAGTGGGTGGTCGCATAACGAGCAGTACTTC. Amino acids: CASSGWSHNEQYF.

This rearrangement joins TRBV6-5 to TRBJ2-2; D uncertain. This CDR3 comprises 15 residues. Trimming shortened V by 6 bases and J by 2 bases, and 13 bases separated the two germline ends. Germline V gene sequence: CDR1 MNHEY, CDR2 SVGAGI. The CDR3: CASRLDTINTGELFF. CDR3 coding DNA: TGTGCCAGCAGGCTCGACACGATTAACACCGGGGAGCTGTTTTTT.

This clone was detected a few times. Relative to the germline gene, one junction end is altered; a read error may explain this. This chain links TRBV6-6 with TRBJ2-3; D is perhaps TRBD2 (5 bases). The CDR3 runs 16 residues. Per the germline V gene, CDR1 is MNHNY and CDR2 is SVGAGI (reference sequence). The CDR3 here is CASSYPDDGSSDTQYF. CDR3 sequence (DNA): TGTGCCAGCAGTTACCCCGACGATGGGAGTTCAGACACGCAGTATTTT.

In this sample, this clone turned up a few times. The chain combines TRBV5-4 with TRBJ1-6; 11 bases fit TRBD1. The germline gives CDR1 SGHNT, CDR2 YYREEE (reference sequence). The CDR3 runs 14 residues. Losses at the gene ends were 3 bases for V and 11 bases for J; bases not matched to a gene: 4. Written as DNA, the CDR3 is TGTGCCAGCAGCTGGACAGGGGGCGCGGCACCCCTCCACTTT. This translates into CASSWTGGAAPLHF.